This paragraph reports one T cell receptor beta chain. Antigen unknown. The sample comes from a study of T cells expressing NK-cell markers. Study-level background: Among the eight sequenced donors, seven tested HCMV-seropositive and one tested seronegative.

UMIs were included in TCR beta cDNA generated by 5'RACE template switching. TCRdb re-called the 5' RACE reads, yielding one record per CDR3 amino acid sequence without DNA. The sample holds under 600,000 distinct CDR3 sequences. Study results and caveats: For five or six donors, the dominant NKG2C+ clonotypes made up about 1.0-7.5% of their CD8+ T cells. Several donors' CD3+CD56-NKG2C+ cells were dominated by the same clonotypes.

Material: blood T cells: a sorted CD56 or NKG2C T cell subset, CD4+ or CD8+ T cells, or bulk PBMC T cells (not recorded which). The clonotype was recovered from a woman in her 50s in good health.

The CDR3 loop is CSARDPKTGLAEKLFF. The chain couples TRBV20-1 to TRBJ1-4; TCRdb names TRBD1, which stays unverified in the absence of DNA. Per germline, CDR1 DFQATT and CDR2 SNEGSKA (reference sequence). The CDR3 is made up of 16 amino acids.